What follows are 10 T cell receptor beta chains derived from one specimen sequenced in a study of early T cells in non-severe SARS-CoV-2 infection. TCRdb used MiXCR to reprocess the 5' RACE reads, holding one entry per CDR3 protein. Found here are 57,000 or so distinct CDR3 sequences, around 5.6% of them singletons; the top ten hold 6.8%. The sequencing input was whole blood. These receptors were collected from an adult who was a healthcare worker with PCR-confirmed SARS-CoV-2 infection or an uninfected control (not recorded which).

This clonotype occurred a few times. This rearrangement joins TRBV12-3 or TRBV12-4 to TRBJ1-2, with 7 bases that match TRBD1. The V segment lost 5 bases and the J segment 1 base; nucleotides outside the gene matches: 13. The CDR3 runs to 17 residues. DNA of the CDR3: TGTGCCAGCAGTCGTGACCTCGGGACAGCGTATAACTATGGCTACACCTTC. Translation gives CASSRDLGTAYNYGYTF.

The rearrangement links TRBV30 to TRBJ1-2; D gene unclear. Per germline, CDR1 GTSNPN and CDR2 SVGIG (reference sequence). Trimming shortened V by 2 bases and J by 9 bases, and 13 bases separated the two germline ends. The CDR3 consists of 12 residues. The CDR3 spells CAWSLTDMSYTF. The DNA for the CDR3 is TGTGCCTGGAGTCTTACCGACATGAGCTACACCTTC.

This clonotype was seen just once. This chain connects TRBV6-1 to TRBJ2-7; D uncertain. The length of the CDR3 is 8 residues. With 8 bases removed from V and 6 bases from J, the gap between germline ends came to 2 bases. Germline V gene data show CDR1 as MNHNS and CDR2 as SASEGT. The DNA for the CDR3 is TGTGCCAGCGGCGAGCAGTACTTC. Translation gives CASGEQYF.

This clonotype was counted ten times or more. This chain uses TRBV20-1 with TRBJ1-5; tentatively, D is TRBD1 (5 bases). Germline CDR1 reads DFQATT; CDR2 reads SNEGSKA (reference sequence). V was clipped by 6 bases and J by 3 bases, with 18 bases between them. The CDR3 extends over 15 amino acids. The CDR3 loop reads CSAGPPGGNNQPQHF. In nucleotides, the CDR3 is TGCAGTGCCGGTCCCCCGGGGGGGAACAATCAGCCCCAGCATTTT.

This clonotype has at least ten counts. The CDR3 protein is CSARVSENTGELFF. The CDR3 nucleotides read TGCAGTGCTAGAGTTTCGGAGAACACCGGGGAGCTGTTTTTT. The J gene is TRBJ2-2, the V gene TRBV20-1; D unresolved. V was shortened by 1 base and J by 1 base, with 7 bases between the two germline ends. The CDR3 length is 14 residues. Germline CDR1 is DFQATT and CDR2 is SNEGSKA (reference sequence).

This clonotype was seen at least ten times. This chain connects TRBV12-5 to TRBJ2-1; D gene ambiguous. The V end lost 5 bases, the J end lost 4 bases, and 18 bases lay between the germline ends. Germline CDR1 is LGHNT and CDR2 is FRNRAP. The CDR3 spans 16 residues. The CDR3 DNA follows: TGTGCTAGTGGTACCTTCCGGGTGGTTACTTACAATGAGCAGTTCTTC. Amino acids: CASGTFRVVTYNEQFF.

A few counts support this clonotype. The genes are TRBV20-1 and TRBJ2-1; D is undetermined. The V end was cut by 6 bases, the J end by 2 bases, with 8 bases between. The CDR3 spans 12 residues. Germline V gives CDR1 DFQATT, CDR2 SNEGSKA (reference sequence). The CDR3 bases are TGCAGTGCCGCGACCGCCTACAATGAGCAGTTCTTC. Translating it yields CSAATAYNEQFF.

The rearrangement links TRBV3-1 to TRBJ1-1; tentatively, D is TRBD1 (5 bases). V lost 2 bases and J lost 1, with 14 bases in between. This CDR3 has 16 amino acids. Germline V gene lookup returns CDR1 LGHDT and CDR2 YNNKEL (reference sequence). The chain's CDR3 is CASSQFLGRWNTEAFF. The CDR3 DNA is TGTGCCAGCAGCCAATTCTTGGGGCGATGGAACACTGAAGCTTTCTTT.

This clonotype was picked up a small number of times. This sequence joins TRBV6-1 and TRBJ2-7, with no clear D. The CDR3 loop spans 14 amino acids. CDR1 is MNHNS and CDR2 is SASEGT in the germline V gene. V dropped 3 bases and J dropped 4 bases, with 13 bases sitting between them. For the CDR3, the DNA is TGTGCCAGCAGTGACCTGCAAATACCTTACGAGCAGTACTTC. Protein sequence: CASSDLQIPYEQYF.

CDR3 residues: CSVIVRTASYEQYF. CDR3 coding DNA: TGCAGCGTTATTGTAAGGACGGCCTCCTACGAGCAGTACTTC. This chain links TRBV29-1 with TRBJ2-7; D uncertain. The CDR3 length is 14 residues. Germline V CDR1 and CDR2: SQVTM, ANQGSEA. The V end lost 5 bases, the J end lost 0 bases, and 14 bases lay between the germline ends.